The T cell receptor beta chain described here comes from a study of T cell responses to AZD1222 COVID-19 vaccine. Trimming at V came to 3 bases and at J to 4 bases, leaving 12 bases not matched to a gene. The CDR3 is made up of 17 amino acids. Germline V CDR1 and CDR2: LNHDA, SQIVND (reference sequence). The data were produced by immunoSEQ multiplex PCR, yet TCRdb's version contains in-frame clones alone and is incomplete. The sample lists some 96,000 clones; around nine tenths were seen once. The study, taken as a whole, reports: Spike-specific TCR breadth and depth both grew after two AZD1222 doses. Scientists sampled the repertoires only once the peak T cell response had passed.

Points on this clone: What it binds is not known.

The gene calls are TRBV19 and TRBJ2-3; 8 bases are shared with TRBD2. The source of this sequence is an adult who received the AZD1222 COVID-19 vaccine. Sample: peripheral blood, taken 28 days after the second AZD1222 dose. The CDR3 DNA follows: TGTGCCAGTAGTATTACAGGGATAGCGGGATCCCCAGATACGCAGTATTTT. The encoded protein is CASSITGIAGSPDTQYF.